This T cell receptor beta chain comes out of a study of T-cell memory formation after mild COVID-19. The CDR3 totals 16 residues. Trimming removed 2 bases at V and 5 bases at J, with 18 bases between. CDR1 is LGHDT and CDR2 is YNNKEL in the germline V gene (reference sequence). This clonotype occurred many times. Its antigen is unidentified. From 5'RACE with constant-segment primers came TCR alpha and TCR beta cDNA libraries that carried sample barcodes and UMIs. Each CDR3 protein gets one entry after TCRdb re-called the 5' RACE reads with MiXCR. Counted here are 450,000 to 650,000 distinct CDR3 sequences, roughly 18% occurring once; the ten biggest clones make up around 11%. Overall study results and limits: While clones contracting from day 15 to 85 were balanced between CD4 and CD8, later expanders leaned CD4+.

The clonotype comes from an adult woman who had mild COVID-19 (a few samples of this study predate the infection). Cell type and time point are not known. This chain joins TRBV3-1 and TRBJ2-5; the D gene could be TRBD1 or TRBD2 (5 bases each). Sequencing input: PBMCs or a T cell subset sorted from them (not recorded which). Written as DNA, the CDR3 is TGTGCCAGCAGCCAACTCTCCGGGACGTCGGGGGAGACCCAGTACTTC. Translating it yields CASSQLSGTSGETQYF.